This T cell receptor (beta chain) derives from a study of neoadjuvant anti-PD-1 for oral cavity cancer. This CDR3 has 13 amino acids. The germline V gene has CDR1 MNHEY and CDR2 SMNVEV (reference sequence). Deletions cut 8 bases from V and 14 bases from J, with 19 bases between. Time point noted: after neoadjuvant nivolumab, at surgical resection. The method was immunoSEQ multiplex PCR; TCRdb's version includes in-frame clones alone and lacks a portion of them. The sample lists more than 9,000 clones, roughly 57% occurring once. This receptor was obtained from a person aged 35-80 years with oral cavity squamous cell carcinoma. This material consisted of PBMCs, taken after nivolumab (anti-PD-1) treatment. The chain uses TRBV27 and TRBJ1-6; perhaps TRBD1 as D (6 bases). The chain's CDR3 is CASWPRGAASLHF. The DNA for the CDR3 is TGTGCCAGCTGGCCCCGGGGGGCGGCGTCCCTCCACTTT.